One and the same sample provided the 24 T cell receptor beta chains below, sequenced in a study of blood T cell repertoires in COVID-19. Sequencing was performed with immunoSEQ multiplex PCR; in TCRdb, only in-frame clones are kept and a portion is missing. The sample yields 80,000 to 100,000 clones, more than 80% seen once. Sequencing used peripheral blood. Source of these receptors: a woman in her 70s with acute or convalescent COVID-19.

The chain joins TRBV30 to TRBJ2-7; 15 bases fit TRBD2. The V gene end was trimmed by 2 bases and the J gene end by 2 bases; junction bases not matched to a gene: 7. Germline CDR1 reads GTSNPN; CDR2 reads SVGIG (reference sequence). The CDR3 is 17 amino acids. The DNA of the CDR3 is TGTGCCTGGAGTTTTAGGACTAGCGGGAGGGTCCCCTACGAGCAGTACTTC. Translated, it gives CAWSFRTSGRVPYEQYF.

This chain links TRBV2 with TRBJ1-2; D is ambiguous. CDR1 and CDR2 from the germline V gene are SNHLY and FYNNEI. The CDR3 covers 13 residues. Trimming removed 4 bases from V and 4 bases from J, with 10 bases in between. The CDR3 region is CASSVDGIYGYTF. In nucleotides, the CDR3 is TGTGCCAGCAGTGTTGACGGGATCTATGGCTACACCTTC.

This chain links TRBV12-3 or TRBV12-4 with TRBJ1-6, with D perhaps TRBD1 (6 bases). V lost 6 bases, J lost 8 bases, and 8 bases lay in between. This CDR3 spans 12 amino acids. CDR3 protein: CASSRTDSPLHF. The CDR3 DNA follows: TGTGCCAGCAGCCGGACAGATTCACCCCTCCACTTT.

The V and J genes are TRBV24-1 and TRBJ1-1, with D tentatively TRBD1 (6 bases). The CDR3 is made up of 13 amino acids. Germline lookup yields CDR1 KGHDR and CDR2 SFDVKD. Trimming removed 4 bases at V and 6 bases at J, with 11 bases between. The CDR3 DNA reads as TGTGCCACCAGTGAGGGGGCGAGGTCTGAAGCTTTCTTT. It translates to CATSEGARSEAFF.

This chain uses TRBV6-5 with TRBJ2-3; TRBD2 matches at 7 bases. The CDR3 has 13 amino acids. Germline CDR1 is MNHEY and CDR2 is SVGAGI. With V trimmed by 8 bases and J by 4 bases, 6 bases remained unmatched. The CDR3 region has the DNA TGTGCCAGCCAACGGGGGGAGTCAGATACGCAGTATTTT. Encoded protein: CASQRGESDTQYF.

This clone came up once. The chain has TRBV3-1 (or the pseudogene TRBV3-2) and TRBJ2-2, with 8 bases fitting TRBD1. CDR3 length: 14 amino acids. The trim removed 4 bases at V and 7 bases at J, leaving 5 bases unmatched. Germline lookup yields CDR1 LGHDT and CDR2 YNNKEL (reference sequence). This CDR3 reads CASSRQGAIGELFF. CDR3 DNA: TGTGCCAGCAGCCGCCAGGGGGCGATCGGGGAGCTGTTTTTT.

The chain links TRBV5-1 to TRBJ2-7, with 10 nucleotides matching TRBD1. Germline CDR1 reads SGHRS; CDR2 reads YFSETQ. This CDR3 has 14 residues. Unmatched junction bases numbered 8, after V lost 4 bases and J lost 7 bases. Written as DNA, the CDR3 is TGCGCCAGCAGCGAGACAGGGGGCAGGTGGGAGCAGTACTTC. Translation: CASSETGGRWEQYF.

The rearrangement joins TRBV27 to TRBJ2-1, with D tentatively TRBD1 (6 bases). Germline V gene sequence: CDR1 MNHEY, CDR2 SMNVEV (reference sequence). This CDR3 comprises 16 residues. V lost 3 bases and J 6 bases, leaving 18 bases between the germline ends. CDR3 coding DNA: TGTGCCAGCAGTTTGATAGGGGGACGTGGCCCCAATGAGCAGTTCTTC. It codes for CASSLIGGRGPNEQFF.

This clone was recorded at least ten times. The chain carries TRBV9 and TRBJ2-2, with D uncertain. Germline V gives CDR1 SGDLS, CDR2 YYNGEE. There are 13 residues in the CDR3. Trimming removed 4 bases from V and 6 bases from J, with 10 bases in between. The CDR3 nucleotides are TGTGCCAGCAGCCCACGAGGTGCCGGGGAGCTGTTTTTT. This translates into CASSPRGAGELFF.

The CDR3 region is CASRPDISFNYGYTF. The CDR3 DNA sequence: TGCGCCAGCAGACCAGACATTTCCTTTAACTATGGCTACACCTTC. The gene calls are TRBV5-1 and TRBJ1-2; D is ambiguous. Trimming shortened V by 5 bases and J by 1 base, and 15 bases separated the two germline ends. This CDR3 contains 15 residues. CDR1 and CDR2 from the germline V gene are SGHRS and YFSETQ.

The chain employs TRBV28 and TRBJ1-1; D remains ambiguous. This CDR3 is 14 amino acids long. Germline CDR1 reads MDHEN; CDR2 reads SYDVKM. V was clipped by 6 bases and J by 4 bases, with 15 bases between them. The CDR3 bases are TGTGCCAGCAGCCTTGCGGGATGGGGCACTGAAGCTTTCTTT. It specifies CASSLAGWGTEAFF.

The V gene is TRBV6-5, the J gene TRBJ2-7; 7 nucleotides line up with TRBD1. Germline assignment: CDR1 MNHEY and CDR2 SVGAGI. CDR3 size: 16 residues. V shed 0 bases and J 1 base; nucleotides not matched to a gene: 6. CDR3 loop: CASSYSRTGVSYEQYF. CDR3 bases: TGTGCCAGCAGTTACTCACGGACAGGCGTTTCCTACGAGCAGTACTTC.

This chain links TRBV5-6 with TRBJ2-7, with 9 bases lining up with TRBD1. Germline CDR1 reads SGHDT; CDR2 reads YYEEEE. The CDR3 is 14 amino acids. V lost 5 bases and J lost 2; bases outside the gene matches: 5. The CDR3: CASRRTGEAYEQYF. The CDR3 DNA sequence: TGTGCCAGCAGGCGGACAGGGGAAGCCTACGAGCAGTACTTC.

This clone was picked up one time. This chain joins TRBV27 and TRBJ2-1; 7 bases fit TRBD2. The junction had 4 bases not matched to a gene; V was cut back by 4 bases and J by 7 bases. Germline V gene data show CDR1 as MNHEY and CDR2 as SMNVEV (reference sequence). The CDR3 consists of 13 residues. The DNA for the CDR3 is TGTGCCAGCAGTTGGCCGGGGGGTAATGAGCAGTTCTTC. Its translation is CASSWPGGNEQFF.

The chain recombines TRBV5-1 with TRBJ1-2; D perhaps matches TRBD1 (5 bases). This CDR3 is 14 amino acids long. Trimming shortened V by 9 bases and J by 7 bases, and 22 bases separated the two germline ends. Germline V gene data show CDR1 as SGHRS and CDR2 as YFSETQ. DNA for the CDR3: TGCGCCACAGAACCCCCAGGGCGACGATTTGGCTACACCTTC. Translation gives CATEPPGRRFGYTF.

The chain is built from TRBV5-1 and TRBJ1-6; 9 nucleotides line up with TRBD1. V was pared by 3 bases and J by 8 bases, with 3 bases of the junction left unmatched. Germline CDR1 SGHRS, CDR2 YFSETQ. This CDR3 region has 14 residues. The CDR3 protein is CASSSRTGDSPLHF. The CDR3 DNA reads as TGCGCCAGCAGCTCCAGGACAGGGGATTCACCCCTCCACTTT.

This chain uses TRBV4-1 with TRBJ2-7, with TRBD2 as a possible D gene (6 bases). The CDR3 runs to 16 residues. CDR1 and CDR2 from the germline V gene are MGHRA and YSYEKL. V was shortened by 1 base and J by 0 bases, with 13 bases between the two germline ends. The CDR3 loop reads CASSQASGVSSYEQYF. In DNA form, the CDR3 reads TGCGCCAGCAGCCAAGCCTCGGGAGTAAGCTCCTACGAGCAGTACTTC.

This clone was seen a handful of times. This chain links TRBV28 with TRBJ1-2, with a tentative D call TRBD1 (6 bases). Trimming took 7 bases from V and 2 from J, leaving 14 bases between them. In germline, CDR1 is MDHEN, CDR2 SYDVKM. The CDR3 has 14 amino acids. The CDR3 nucleotides are TGTGCCAGCACCTTCGTCCAGGGGAACTATGGCTACACCTTC. Amino acids: CASTFVQGNYGYTF.

The chain recombines TRBV19 with TRBJ2-2, with D perhaps TRBD1 (6 bases). V lost 10 bases to trimming and J lost 3 bases, with 12 bases between them. This CDR3 region has 13 residues. Germline V gene lookup returns CDR1 LNHDA and CDR2 SQIVND (reference sequence). The CDR3 sequence is CATPTGDTGELFF. The CDR3 DNA sequence: TGTGCCACCCCGACAGGAGACACCGGGGAGCTGTTTTTT.

This clone was recorded only once. V is TRBV21-1 and J is TRBJ2-3; the DNA was not used to check the table's D call, TRBD2. TRBV21-1 has pseudogene status. The CDR3 has 15 residues. The CDR3 DNA follows: TGTGCCAGCAGCAAAAGCGGGGGGTCCACAGATACGCAGTATTTT. It is translated as CASSKSGGSTDTQYF.

CDR3 residues: CASRTPGQHYNEQFF. DNA of the CDR3: TGTGCCAGCAGGACTCCGGGACAGCACTACAATGAGCAGTTCTTC. V gene TRBV28 combines with J gene TRBJ2-1; TRBD1 matches 7 bases. Germline V gene lookup returns CDR1 MDHEN and CDR2 SYDVKM. With 6 bases clipped from V and 3 bases from J, the junction kept 8 bases outside the gene matches. CDR3 size: 15 residues.

The chain joins TRBV7-9 to TRBJ1-6; 9 bases fit TRBD1. Per the germline V gene, CDR1 is SEHNR and CDR2 is FQNEAQ (reference sequence). V lost 4 bases, J lost 7 bases, and 8 bases stayed unmatched. CDR3 length: 16 residues. CDR3 DNA: TGTGCCAGCAGCTCCATGTCCGGGACAGGGAATTCACCCCTCCACTTT. This encodes CASSSMSGTGNSPLHF.

The chain links TRBV28 to TRBJ2-3, with 9 bases aligning to TRBD1. Germline loops: CDR1 MDHEN, CDR2 SYDVKM. The ends lost 2 bases at V and 6 bases at J; junction bases unmatched: 6. The CDR3 loop spans 15 amino acids. This CDR3 reads CASSLPGQGQDTQYF. CDR3 nucleotide sequence: TGTGCCAGCAGTTTACCTGGACAGGGGCAGGATACGCAGTATTTT.

In its sample, this clone was seen many times. The chain couples TRBV13 to TRBJ2-3; 7 nucleotides match TRBD1. CDR1 PRHDT and CDR2 FYEKMQ come from the germline V gene (reference sequence). After removal of 5 bases from V and 6 bases from J, the junction contained 11 bases not matched to a gene. The CDR3 loop spans 15 amino acids. In nucleotides, the CDR3 is TGTGCCAGCAGCCCCGCAGGACAGGCTGCCGATACGCAGTATTTT. The encoded protein is CASSPAGQAADTQYF.